This passage covers 11 T cell receptor beta chains from one sample sequenced in a study of blood T cell repertoires in COVID-19. Clones were read by immunoSEQ multiplex PCR, and TCRdb kept only the in-frame ones, dropping some. The repertoire holds 90,000 or so clones, with about 90% as singletons. Sequenced sample: peripheral blood. Every receptor here comes from a human donor with active COVID-19. The donor label of this sample is uncertain.

This clone was observed a single time. The chain joins TRBV7-9 to TRBJ2-3, with D unresolved. V was trimmed by 5 bases and J by 5 bases, leaving 8 bases between them. The length of the CDR3 is 12 residues. Germline V gene lookup returns CDR1 SEHNR and CDR2 FQNEAQ (reference sequence). The CDR3 loop is CASSLVQDTQYF. The DNA of the CDR3 is TGTGCCAGCAGCCTGGTACAAGATACGCAGTATTTT.

V usage is TRBV6-2 or TRBV6-3 and J usage is TRBJ1-5, with TRBD1 as a possible D gene (6 bases). V was clipped by 3 bases and J by 4 bases, with 10 bases between them. The length of the CDR3 is 14 residues. The V gene's germline CDR1 is MNHEY and CDR2 SVGEGT. CDR3 bases: TGTGCCAGCAGTTATGGACAGCTTAATCAGCCCCAGCATTTT. This codes for CASSYGQLNQPQHF.

About this clone: The limits of the CDR3 on the DNA are not certain, so only TCRdb's listed CDR3 is given. The genes are TRBV28 and TRBJ2-2; no DNA check was done on the table's D call, TRBD1. Germline V CDR1 and CDR2: MDHEN, SYDVKM. From its first to its last residue, the CDR3 has 15 amino acids. CDR3 sequence: CASSTSGQVDGELFF.

The chain uses TRBV7-2 and TRBJ2-4; 7 bases are a match to TRBD2. The CDR3 sequence is 13 residues long. V trimming: 3 bases; J trimming: 11 bases; junction bases outside the gene matches: 7. CDR1 and CDR2 from the germline V gene are SGHTA and FQGNSA. In nucleotides, the CDR3 is TGTGCCAGCAGCTTTGGGACTAACTTACTTCAGTACTTC. It translates to CASSFGTNLLQYF.

The rearrangement joins TRBV27 to TRBJ2-3; D not resolved. CDR1 is MNHEY, CDR2 SMNVEV, per germline (reference sequence). The CDR3 has 14 residues. The V gene lost 3 bases and the J gene lost 1 base, with 8 bases spanning the gap. CDR3 in amino acids: CASSLVAGTDTQYF. The CDR3 coding sequence is TGTGCCAGCAGTTTGGTAGCCGGCACAGATACGCAGTATTTT.

The chain links TRBV13 to TRBJ2-6; TRBD2 matches 8 bases. Germline loops: CDR1 PRHDT, CDR2 FYEKMQ (reference sequence). The length of the CDR3 is 21 residues. Trimming cost V 3 bases and J 0 bases; bases outside gene matches: 16. DNA for the CDR3: TGTGCCAGCAGCTTCACAGGCCTGGGTAGCGGGGCCAACTCTGGGGCCAACGTCCTGACTTTC. This codes for CASSFTGLGSGANSGANVLTF. Drawing the rest from reference TRBV13 and TRBJ2-6, the complete variable domain is AAGVIQSPRHLIKEKRETATLKCYPIPRHDTVYWYQQGPGQDPQFLISFYEKMQSDKGSIPDRFSAQQFSDYHSELNMSSLELGDSALYFCASSFTGLGSGANSGANVLTFGAGSRLTVL.

The chain uses TRBV28 and TRBJ2-7; a possible D gene is TRBD2 (5 bases). In germline, CDR1 is MDHEN, CDR2 SYDVKM. The CDR3 is 14 residues long. V was trimmed by 5 bases and J by 5 bases, leaving 16 bases between them. The CDR3 region is CASSPRGIGDEQYF. DNA of the CDR3: TGTGCCAGCAGTCCCCGGGGTATAGGCGACGAGCAGTACTTC.

This rearrangement joins TRBV7-9 to TRBJ2-7, with D possibly TRBD1 on 6 matching bases. Germline lookup yields CDR1 SEHNR and CDR2 FQNEAQ (reference sequence). The CDR3 is 12 amino acids. The DNA for the CDR3 is TGTGCTCACCGGGACATAACCTACGAGCAGTACTTC. Amino acid sequence: CAHRDITYEQYF.

J is TRBJ2-1 and V is TRBV2; TRBD2 agrees at 7 bases. Germline lookup yields CDR1 SNHLY and CDR2 FYNNEI. The CDR3 has 16 residues. The V segment lost 7 bases and the J segment 1 base; nucleotides outside the gene matches: 10. The CDR3 protein is CASTSRRGWSYNEQFF. The CDR3 DNA is TGTGCCAGCACCTCGAGGCGGGGGTGGTCCTACAATGAGCAGTTCTTC.

The genes are TRBV2 and TRBJ1-1; TRBD1 is a possible D gene (5 bases). Trimming stripped 3 bases from V and 0 bases from J, with 11 bases between. Per germline, CDR1 SNHLY and CDR2 FYNNEI. This CDR3 contains 15 residues. CDR3 protein: CASSEGGRMNTEAFF. For the CDR3, the DNA is TGTGCCAGCAGTGAGGGGGGACGGATGAACACTGAAGCTTTCTTT.

The J gene is TRBJ2-3, the V gene TRBV18, with 8 positions matching TRBD1. CDR3 size: 14 residues. Germline values: CDR1 KGHSH, CDR2 LQKENI. The junction had 7 bases not matched to a gene; V was cut back by 6 bases and J by 5 bases. The CDR3 protein is CASSLDRGEDTQYF. The CDR3 region has the DNA TGTGCCAGCTCCCTCGACAGGGGAGAAGATACGCAGTATTTT.